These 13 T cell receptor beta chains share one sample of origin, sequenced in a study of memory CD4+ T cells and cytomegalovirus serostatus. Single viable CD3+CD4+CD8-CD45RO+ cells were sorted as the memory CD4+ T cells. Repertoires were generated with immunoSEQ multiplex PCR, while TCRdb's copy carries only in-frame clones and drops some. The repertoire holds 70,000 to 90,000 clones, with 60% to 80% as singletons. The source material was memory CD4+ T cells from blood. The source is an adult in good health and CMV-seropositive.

CDR3 protein: CASSVAGAGTEAFF. The CDR3 region has the DNA TGTGCCAGCAGTGTGGCAGGGGCTGGCACTGAAGCTTTCTTT. This rearrangement joins TRBV6-1 to TRBJ1-1; weak D call: TRBD1 (6 bases). The CDR3 runs 14 residues. Trimming removed 4 bases at V and 4 bases at J, with 13 bases between. Germline CDR1 reads MNHNS; CDR2 reads SASEGT.

CDR3 nucleotides: TGTGCCAGCAGCTTCGGTGGTTACAGGGACGAGCAGTACGTC. It yields the protein CASSFGGYRDEQYV. V usage is TRBV11-3 and J usage is TRBJ2-7, with a possible D match to TRBD1 (6 bases). With 3 bases removed from V and 5 bases from J, the gap between germline ends came to 14 bases. CDR3 length: 14 residues. Germline assignment: CDR1 SGHNT and CDR2 YENEEA.

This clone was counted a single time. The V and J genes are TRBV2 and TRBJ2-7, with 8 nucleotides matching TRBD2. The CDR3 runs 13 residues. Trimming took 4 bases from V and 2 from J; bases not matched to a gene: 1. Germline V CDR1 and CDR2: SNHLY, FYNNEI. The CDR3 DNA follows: TGTGCCAGCAGTGGCGGGGGGCCCTACGAGCAGTACTTC. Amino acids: CASSGGGPYEQYF.

The CDR3 reads CASSLGGLGGTEAFF. As DNA, the CDR3 is TGTGCCAGCAGCTTAGGGGGGTTAGGGGGAACTGAAGCTTTCTTT. The rearrangement uses TRBV7-2 and TRBJ1-1; a weak D match, TRBD1 (6 bases). V was pared by 1 base and J by 5 bases, with 14 bases between. CDR1 is SGHTA, CDR2 FQGNSA, per germline. The CDR3 is 15 amino acids.

The CDR3 sequence: CASSSPGGESTDTQYF. The CDR3 DNA reads TGTGCCAGCAGCTCTCCCGGGGGTGAAAGCACAGATACGCAGTATTTT. This chain joins TRBV7-9 and TRBJ2-3; weak D call: TRBD2 (6 bases). Per the germline V gene, CDR1 is SEHNR and CDR2 is FQNEAQ (reference sequence). Trimming took off 4 bases at V and 0 bases at J, with 14 bases between the two ends. CDR3 size: 16 residues.

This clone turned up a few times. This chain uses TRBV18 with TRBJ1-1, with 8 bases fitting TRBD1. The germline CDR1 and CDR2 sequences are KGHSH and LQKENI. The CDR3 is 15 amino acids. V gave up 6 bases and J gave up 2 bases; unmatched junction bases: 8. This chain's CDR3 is CASSPRQGTNTEAFF. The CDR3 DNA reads TGTGCCAGCTCGCCGAGACAGGGGACAAACACTGAAGCTTTCTTT.

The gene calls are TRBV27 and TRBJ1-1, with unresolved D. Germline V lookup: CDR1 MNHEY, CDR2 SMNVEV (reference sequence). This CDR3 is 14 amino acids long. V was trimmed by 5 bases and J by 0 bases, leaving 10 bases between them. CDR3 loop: CASSAQGMNTEAFF. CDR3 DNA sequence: TGTGCCAGCAGTGCACAAGGGATGAACACTGAAGCTTTCTTT.

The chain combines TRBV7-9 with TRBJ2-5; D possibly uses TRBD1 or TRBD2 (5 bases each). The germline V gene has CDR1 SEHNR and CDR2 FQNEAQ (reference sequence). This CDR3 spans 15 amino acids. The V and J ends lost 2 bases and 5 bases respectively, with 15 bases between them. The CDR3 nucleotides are TGTGCCAGCAGCTTAAGGGGAGCCTTCAGGGAGACCCAGTACTTC. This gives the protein CASSLRGAFRETQYF.

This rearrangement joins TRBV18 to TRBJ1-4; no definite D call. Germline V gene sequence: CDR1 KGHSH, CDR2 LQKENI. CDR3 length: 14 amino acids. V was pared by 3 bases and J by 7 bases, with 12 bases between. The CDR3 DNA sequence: TGTGCCAGCTCACCTGAAGGGATAGGTGAAAAACTGTTTTTT. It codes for CASSPEGIGEKLFF.

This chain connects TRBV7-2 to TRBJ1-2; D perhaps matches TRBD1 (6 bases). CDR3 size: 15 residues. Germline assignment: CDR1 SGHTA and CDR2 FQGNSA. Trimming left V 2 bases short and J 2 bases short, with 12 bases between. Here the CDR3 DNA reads TGTGCCAGCAGCTTAAGGGGGGGGCCGAACTATGGCTACACCTTC. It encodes CASSLRGGPNYGYTF. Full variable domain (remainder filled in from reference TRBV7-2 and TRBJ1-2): GAGVSQSPSNKVTEKGKDVELRCDPISGHTALYWYRQSLGQGLEFLIYFQGNSAPDKSGLPSDRFSAERTGGSVSTLTIQRTQQEDSAVYLCASSLRGGPNYGYTFGSGTRLTVV.

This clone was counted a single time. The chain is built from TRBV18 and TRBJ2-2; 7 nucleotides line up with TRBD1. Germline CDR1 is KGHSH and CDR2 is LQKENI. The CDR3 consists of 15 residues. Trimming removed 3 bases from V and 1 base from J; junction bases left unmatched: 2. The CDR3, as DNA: TGTGCCAGCTCACCCCGGGACAGGAACACCGGGGAGCTGTTTTTT. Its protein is CASSPRDRNTGELFF.

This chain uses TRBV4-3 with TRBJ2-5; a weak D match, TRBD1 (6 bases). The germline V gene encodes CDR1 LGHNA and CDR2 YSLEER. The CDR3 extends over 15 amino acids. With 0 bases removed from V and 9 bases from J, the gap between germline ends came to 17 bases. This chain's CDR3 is CASSQDPQGKRPQYF. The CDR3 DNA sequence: TGCGCCAGCAGCCAAGATCCCCAGGGGAAGAGACCCCAGTACTTC.

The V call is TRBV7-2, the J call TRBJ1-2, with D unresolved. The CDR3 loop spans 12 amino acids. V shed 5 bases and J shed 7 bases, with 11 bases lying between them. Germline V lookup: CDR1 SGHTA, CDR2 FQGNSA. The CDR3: CASSPPRFGYTF. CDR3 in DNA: TGTGCCAGCAGCCCTCCCAGGTTTGGCTACACCTTC.